This T cell receptor (beta chain) was sequenced during a study of human thymus T cells. Resections were taken during corrective heart surgery, and the thymus tissue came from these. Generated by immunoSEQ multiplex PCR, the TCRdb table keeps only in-frame clones and is missing some. The table has 75,000 to 90,000 clones, 90% to 98% seen once. The sequenced sample was thymus tissue. The TCR was taken from a boy under two years old with a congenital heart defect but otherwise immunologically healthy.

CDR3 protein: CASSPGDLTGELFF. DNA of the CDR3: TGTGCCAGCAGTCCGGGGGACCTCACCGGGGAGCTGTTTTTT. The chain carries TRBV7-9 and TRBJ2-2; the D gene is possibly TRBD2 (6 bases). CDR1 is SEHNR and CDR2 is FQNEAQ in the germline V gene (reference sequence). The CDR3 is 14 amino acids. Between the trimmed V and J ends, which lost 6 bases and 4 bases, there was a span of 12 bases.